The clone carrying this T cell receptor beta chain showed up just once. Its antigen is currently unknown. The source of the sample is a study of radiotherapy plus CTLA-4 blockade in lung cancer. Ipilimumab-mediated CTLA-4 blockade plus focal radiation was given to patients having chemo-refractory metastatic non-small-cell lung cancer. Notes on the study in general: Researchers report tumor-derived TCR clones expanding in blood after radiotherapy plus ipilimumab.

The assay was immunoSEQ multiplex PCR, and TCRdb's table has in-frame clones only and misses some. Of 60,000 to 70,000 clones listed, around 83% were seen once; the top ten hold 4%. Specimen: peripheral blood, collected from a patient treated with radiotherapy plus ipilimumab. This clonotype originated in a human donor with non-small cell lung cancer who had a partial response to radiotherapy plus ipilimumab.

The CDR3 region is CSVETSGRAGETQYF. CDR3 sequence (DNA): TGCAGCGTTGAAACTAGCGGGAGGGCCGGTGAGACCCAGTACTTC. V is TRBV29-1 and J is TRBJ2-5, with 13 bases aligning to TRBD2. The CDR3 runs to 15 residues. V was clipped by 2 bases and J by 5 bases; unmatched bases: 5. The germline gives CDR1 SQVTM, CDR2 ANQGSEA.